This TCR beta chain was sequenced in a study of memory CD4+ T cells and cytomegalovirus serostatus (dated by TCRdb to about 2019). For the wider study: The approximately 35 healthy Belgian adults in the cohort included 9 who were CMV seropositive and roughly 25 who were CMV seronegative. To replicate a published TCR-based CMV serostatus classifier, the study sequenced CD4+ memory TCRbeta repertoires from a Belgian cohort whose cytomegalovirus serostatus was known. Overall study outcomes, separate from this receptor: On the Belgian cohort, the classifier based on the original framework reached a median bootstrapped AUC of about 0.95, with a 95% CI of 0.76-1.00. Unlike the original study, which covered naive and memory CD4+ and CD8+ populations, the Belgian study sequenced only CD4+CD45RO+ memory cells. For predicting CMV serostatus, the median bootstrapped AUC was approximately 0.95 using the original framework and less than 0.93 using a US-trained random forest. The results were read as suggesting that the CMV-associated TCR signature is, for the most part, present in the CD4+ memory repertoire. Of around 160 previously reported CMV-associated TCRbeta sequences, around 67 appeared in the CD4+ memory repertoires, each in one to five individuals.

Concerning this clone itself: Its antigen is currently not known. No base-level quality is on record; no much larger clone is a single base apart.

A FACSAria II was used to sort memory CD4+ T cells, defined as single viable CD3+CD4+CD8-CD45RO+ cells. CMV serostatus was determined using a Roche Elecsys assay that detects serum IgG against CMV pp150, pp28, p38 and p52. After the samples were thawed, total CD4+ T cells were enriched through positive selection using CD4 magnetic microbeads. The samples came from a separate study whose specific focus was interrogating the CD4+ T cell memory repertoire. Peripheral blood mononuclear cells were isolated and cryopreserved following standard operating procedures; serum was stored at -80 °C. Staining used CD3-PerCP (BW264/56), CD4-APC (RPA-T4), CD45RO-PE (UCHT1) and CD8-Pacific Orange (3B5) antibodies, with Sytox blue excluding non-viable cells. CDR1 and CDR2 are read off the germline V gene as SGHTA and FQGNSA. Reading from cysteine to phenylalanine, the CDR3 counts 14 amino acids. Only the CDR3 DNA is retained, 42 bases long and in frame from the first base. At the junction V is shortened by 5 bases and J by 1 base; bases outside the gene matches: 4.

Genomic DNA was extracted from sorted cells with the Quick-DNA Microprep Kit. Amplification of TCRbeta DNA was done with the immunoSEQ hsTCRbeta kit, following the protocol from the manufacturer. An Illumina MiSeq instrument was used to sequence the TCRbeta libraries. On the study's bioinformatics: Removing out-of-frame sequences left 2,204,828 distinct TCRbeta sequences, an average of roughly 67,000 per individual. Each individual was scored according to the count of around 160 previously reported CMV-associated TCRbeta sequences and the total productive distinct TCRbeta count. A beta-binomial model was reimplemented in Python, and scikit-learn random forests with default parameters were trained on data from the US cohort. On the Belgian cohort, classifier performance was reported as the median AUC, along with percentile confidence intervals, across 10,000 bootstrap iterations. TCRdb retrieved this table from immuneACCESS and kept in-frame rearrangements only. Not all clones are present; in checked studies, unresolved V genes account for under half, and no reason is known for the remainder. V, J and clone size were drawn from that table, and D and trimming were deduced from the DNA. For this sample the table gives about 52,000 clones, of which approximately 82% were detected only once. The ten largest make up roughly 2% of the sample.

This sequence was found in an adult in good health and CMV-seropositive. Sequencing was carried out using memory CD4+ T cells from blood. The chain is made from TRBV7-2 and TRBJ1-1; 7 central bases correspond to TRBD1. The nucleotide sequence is TGTGCCAGCAGCGGGTGGACAGGGAACACTGAAGCTTTCTTT. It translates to CASSGWTGNTEAFF. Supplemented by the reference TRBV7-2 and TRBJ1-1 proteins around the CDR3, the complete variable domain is GAGVSQSPSNKVTEKGKDVELRCDPISGHTALYWYRQSLGQGLEFLIYFQGNSAPDKSGLPSDRFSAERTGGSVSTLTIQRTQQEDSAVYLCASSGWTGNTEAFFGQGTRLTVV.